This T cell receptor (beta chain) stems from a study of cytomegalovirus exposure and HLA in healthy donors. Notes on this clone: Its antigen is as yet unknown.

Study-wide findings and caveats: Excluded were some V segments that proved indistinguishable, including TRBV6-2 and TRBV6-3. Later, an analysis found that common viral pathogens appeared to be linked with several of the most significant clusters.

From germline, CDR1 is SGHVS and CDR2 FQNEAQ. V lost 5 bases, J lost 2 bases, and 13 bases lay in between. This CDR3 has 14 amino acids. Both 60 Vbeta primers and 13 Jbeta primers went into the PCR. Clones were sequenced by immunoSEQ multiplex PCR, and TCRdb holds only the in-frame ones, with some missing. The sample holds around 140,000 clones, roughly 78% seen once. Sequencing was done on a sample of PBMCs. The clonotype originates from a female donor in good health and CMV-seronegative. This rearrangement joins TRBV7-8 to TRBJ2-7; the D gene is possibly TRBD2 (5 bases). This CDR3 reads CASSPSGGAYEQYF. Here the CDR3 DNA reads TGTGCCAGCAGCCCGAGCGGAGGCGCCTACGAGCAGTACTTC. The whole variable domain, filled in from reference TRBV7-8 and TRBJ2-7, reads GAGVSQSPRYKVAKRGQDVALRCDPISGHVSLFWYQQALGQGPEFLTYFQNEAQLDKSGLPSDRFFAERPEGSVSTLKIQRTQQEDSAVYLCASSPSGGAYEQYFGPGTRLTVT.